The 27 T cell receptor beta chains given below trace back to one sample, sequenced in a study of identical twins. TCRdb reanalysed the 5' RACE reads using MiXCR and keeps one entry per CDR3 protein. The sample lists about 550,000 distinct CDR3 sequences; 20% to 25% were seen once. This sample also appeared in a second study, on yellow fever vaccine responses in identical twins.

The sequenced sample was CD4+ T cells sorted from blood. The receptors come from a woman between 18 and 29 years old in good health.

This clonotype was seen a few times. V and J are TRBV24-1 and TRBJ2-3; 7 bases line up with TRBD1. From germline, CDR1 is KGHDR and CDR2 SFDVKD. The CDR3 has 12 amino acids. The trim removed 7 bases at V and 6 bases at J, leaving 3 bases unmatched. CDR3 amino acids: CATSPRGDTQYF. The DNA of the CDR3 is TGTGCCACCAGCCCCAGGGGGGATACGCAGTATTTT.

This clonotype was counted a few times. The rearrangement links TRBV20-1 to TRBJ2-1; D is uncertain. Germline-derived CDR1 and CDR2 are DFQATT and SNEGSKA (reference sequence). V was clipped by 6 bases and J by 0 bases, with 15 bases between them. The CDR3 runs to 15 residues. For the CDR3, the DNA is TGCAGTGCCCTCTGGGCGTTAAGCTCCTACAATGAGCAGTTCTTC. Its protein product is CSALWALSSYNEQFF.

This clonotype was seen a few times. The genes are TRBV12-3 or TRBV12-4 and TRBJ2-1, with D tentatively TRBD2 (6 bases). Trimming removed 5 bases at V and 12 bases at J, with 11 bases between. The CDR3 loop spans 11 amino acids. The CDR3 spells CASSPGLWQFF. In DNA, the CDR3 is TGTGCCAGCAGTCCCGGACTATGGCAGTTCTTC.

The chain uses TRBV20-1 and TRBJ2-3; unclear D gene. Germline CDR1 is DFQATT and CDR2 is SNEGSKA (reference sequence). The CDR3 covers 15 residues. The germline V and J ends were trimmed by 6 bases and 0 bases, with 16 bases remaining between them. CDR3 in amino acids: CSANLGGSSTDTQYF. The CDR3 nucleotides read TGCAGTGCAAATTTGGGCGGATCTAGCACAGATACGCAGTATTTT.

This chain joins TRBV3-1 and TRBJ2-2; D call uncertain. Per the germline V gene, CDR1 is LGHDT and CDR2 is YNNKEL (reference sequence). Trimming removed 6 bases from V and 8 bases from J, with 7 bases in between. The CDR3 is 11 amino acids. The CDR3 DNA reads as TGTGCCAGCAGTCAAATTGGGGAGCTGTTTTTT. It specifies CASSQIGELFF.

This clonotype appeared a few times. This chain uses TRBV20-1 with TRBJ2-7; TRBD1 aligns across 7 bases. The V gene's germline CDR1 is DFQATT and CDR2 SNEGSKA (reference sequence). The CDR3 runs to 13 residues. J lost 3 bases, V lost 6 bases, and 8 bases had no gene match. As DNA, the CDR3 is TGCAGTGCCAAAAGACAGGGTGGCTACGAGCAGTACGTC. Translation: CSAKRQGGYEQYV.

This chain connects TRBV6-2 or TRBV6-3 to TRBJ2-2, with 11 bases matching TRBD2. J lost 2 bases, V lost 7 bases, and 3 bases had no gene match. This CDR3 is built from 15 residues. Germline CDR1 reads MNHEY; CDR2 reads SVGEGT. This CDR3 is CASNLAGGNTGELFF. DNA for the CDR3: TGTGCCAGCAATCTAGCGGGGGGAAACACCGGGGAGCTGTTTTTT.

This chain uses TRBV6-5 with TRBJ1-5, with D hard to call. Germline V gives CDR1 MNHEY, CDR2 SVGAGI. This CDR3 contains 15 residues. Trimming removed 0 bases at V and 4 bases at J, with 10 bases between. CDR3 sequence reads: CASSYSKGFNQPQHF. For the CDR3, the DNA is TGTGCCAGCAGTTACTCGAAAGGATTTAATCAGCCCCAGCATTTT.

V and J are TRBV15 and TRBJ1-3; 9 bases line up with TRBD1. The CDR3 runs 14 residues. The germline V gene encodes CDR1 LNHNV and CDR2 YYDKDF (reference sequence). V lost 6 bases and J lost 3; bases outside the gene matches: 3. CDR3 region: CATRRQGDGNTIYF. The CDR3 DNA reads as TGTGCCACCAGGAGACAGGGGGATGGAAACACCATATATTTT.

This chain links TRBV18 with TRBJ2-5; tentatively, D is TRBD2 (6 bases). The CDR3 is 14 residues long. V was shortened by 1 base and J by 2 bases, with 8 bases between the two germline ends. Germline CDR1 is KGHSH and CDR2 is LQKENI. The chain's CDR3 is CASSPRSGQETQYF. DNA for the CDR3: TGTGCCAGCTCACCACGGAGCGGGCAAGAGACCCAGTACTTC.

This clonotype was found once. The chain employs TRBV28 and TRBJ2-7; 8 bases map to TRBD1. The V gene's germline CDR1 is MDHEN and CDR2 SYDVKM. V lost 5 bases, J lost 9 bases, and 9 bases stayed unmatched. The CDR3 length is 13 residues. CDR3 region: CASSNSDRAWQYF. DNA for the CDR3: TGTGCCAGCAGTAATTCGGACAGGGCTTGGCAGTACTTC.

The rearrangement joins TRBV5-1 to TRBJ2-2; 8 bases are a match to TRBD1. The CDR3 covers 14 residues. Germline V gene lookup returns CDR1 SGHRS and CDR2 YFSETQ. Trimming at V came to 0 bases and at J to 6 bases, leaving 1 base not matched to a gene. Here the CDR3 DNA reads TGCGCCAGCAGCTTGGGACAGGGGCCCGGGGAGCTGTTTTTT. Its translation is CASSLGQGPGELFF.

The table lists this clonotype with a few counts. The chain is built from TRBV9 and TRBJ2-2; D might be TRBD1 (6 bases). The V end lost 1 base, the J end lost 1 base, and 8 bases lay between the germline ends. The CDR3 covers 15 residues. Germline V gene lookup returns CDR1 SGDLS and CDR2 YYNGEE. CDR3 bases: TGTGCCAGCAGCGTAAAACAGGGGAACACCGGGGAGCTGTTTTTT. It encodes CASSVKQGNTGELFF. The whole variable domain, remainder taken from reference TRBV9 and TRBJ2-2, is DSGVTQTPKHLITATGQRVTLRCSPRSGDLSVYWYQQSLDQGLQFLIQYYNGEERAKGNILERFSAQQFPDLHSELNLSSLELGDSALYFCASSVKQGNTGELFFGEGSRLTVL.

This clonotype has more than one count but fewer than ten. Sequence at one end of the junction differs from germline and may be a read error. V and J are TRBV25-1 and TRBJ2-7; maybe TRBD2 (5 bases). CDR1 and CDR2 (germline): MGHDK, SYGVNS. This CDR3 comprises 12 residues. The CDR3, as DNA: TGTGCCAGCAGCGAATATACGGGGGAGCAGTACTTC. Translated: CASSEYTGEQYF.

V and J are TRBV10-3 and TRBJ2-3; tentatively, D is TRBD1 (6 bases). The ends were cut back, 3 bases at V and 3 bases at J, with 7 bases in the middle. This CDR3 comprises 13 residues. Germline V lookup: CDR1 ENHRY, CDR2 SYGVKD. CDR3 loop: CAISDRGTDTQYF. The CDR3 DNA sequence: TGTGCCATCAGTGACAGGGGAACAGATACGCAGTATTTT.

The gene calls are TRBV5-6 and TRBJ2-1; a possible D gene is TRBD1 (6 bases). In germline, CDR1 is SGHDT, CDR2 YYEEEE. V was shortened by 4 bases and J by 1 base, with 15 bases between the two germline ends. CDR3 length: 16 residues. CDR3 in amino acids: CASSPPMRGSYNEQFF. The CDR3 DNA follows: TGTGCCAGCAGCCCCCCGATGAGGGGGTCCTACAATGAGCAGTTCTTC.

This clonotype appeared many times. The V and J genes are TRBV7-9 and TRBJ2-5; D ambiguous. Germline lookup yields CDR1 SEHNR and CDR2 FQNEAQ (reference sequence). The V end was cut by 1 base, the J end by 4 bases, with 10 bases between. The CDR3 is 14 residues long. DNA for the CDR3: TGTGCCAGCAGCTTAGATTGGGGTGGAGAGACCCAGTACTTC. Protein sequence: CASSLDWGGETQYF. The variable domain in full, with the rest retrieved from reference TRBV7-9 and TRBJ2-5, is DTGVSQNPRHKITKRGQNVTFRCDPISEHNRLYWYRQTLGQGPEFLTYFQNEAQLEKSRLLSDRFSAERPKGSFSTLEIQRTEQGDSAMYLCASSLDWGGETQYFGPGTRLLVL.

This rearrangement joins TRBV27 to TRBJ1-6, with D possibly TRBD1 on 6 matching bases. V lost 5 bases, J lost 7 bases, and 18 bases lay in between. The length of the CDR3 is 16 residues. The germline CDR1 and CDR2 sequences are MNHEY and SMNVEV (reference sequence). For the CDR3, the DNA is TGTGCCAGCAGTGTTGGATCCCAGGGGTGGAATTCACCCCTCCACTTT. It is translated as CASSVGSQGWNSPLHF.

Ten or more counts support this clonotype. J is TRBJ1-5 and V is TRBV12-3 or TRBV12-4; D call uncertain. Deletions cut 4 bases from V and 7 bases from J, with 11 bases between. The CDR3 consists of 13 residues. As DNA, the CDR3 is TGTGCCAGCAGTTCAGGCCCCGGCCAGCCCCAGCATTTT. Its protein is CASSSGPGQPQHF.

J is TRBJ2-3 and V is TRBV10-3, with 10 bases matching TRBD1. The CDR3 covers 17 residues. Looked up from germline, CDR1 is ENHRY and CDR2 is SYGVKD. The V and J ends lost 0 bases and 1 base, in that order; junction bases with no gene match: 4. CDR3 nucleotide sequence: TGTGCCATCAGTGAGTCCGGAGACAGGGGGCGCACAGATACGCAGTATTTT. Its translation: CAISESGDRGRTDTQYF.

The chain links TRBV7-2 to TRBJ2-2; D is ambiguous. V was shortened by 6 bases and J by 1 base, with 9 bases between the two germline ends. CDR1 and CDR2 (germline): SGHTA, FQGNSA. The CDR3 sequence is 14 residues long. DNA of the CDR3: TGTGCCAGCAGGCCCCTAAGGAACACCGGGGAGCTGTTTTTT. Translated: CASRPLRNTGELFF.

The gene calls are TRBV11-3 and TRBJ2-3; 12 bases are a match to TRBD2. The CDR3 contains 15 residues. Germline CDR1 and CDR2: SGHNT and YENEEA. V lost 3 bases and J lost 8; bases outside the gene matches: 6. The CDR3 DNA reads TGTGCCAGCAGCTTCCAGACTAGCGGGGGAGGTACGCAGTATTTT. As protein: CASSFQTSGGGTQYF.

The CDR3 coding sequence is TGCGCCAGCAGCTTGGCACTGGGAAGGGGCCAAAATACGCAGTATTTT. Its protein product is CASSLALGRGQNTQYF. The chain is built from TRBV5-1 and TRBJ2-3, with D possibly matching TRBD1 (5 bases). The CDR3 covers 16 residues. The V gene lost 0 bases and the J gene lost 7 bases, with 18 bases spanning the gap. Germline V gene data show CDR1 as SGHRS and CDR2 as YFSETQ.

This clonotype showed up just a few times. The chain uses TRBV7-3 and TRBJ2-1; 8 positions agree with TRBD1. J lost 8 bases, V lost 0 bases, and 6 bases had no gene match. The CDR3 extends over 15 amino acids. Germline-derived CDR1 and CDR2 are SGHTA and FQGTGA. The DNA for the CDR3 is TGTGCCAGCAGCTTAACCCCGGACAGGGCGGATGAGCAGTTCTTC. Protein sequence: CASSLTPDRADEQFF.

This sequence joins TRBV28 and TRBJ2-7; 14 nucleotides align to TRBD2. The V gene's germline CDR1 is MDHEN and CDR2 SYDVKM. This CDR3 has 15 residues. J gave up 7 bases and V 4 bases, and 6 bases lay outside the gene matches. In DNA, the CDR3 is TGTGCCAGCAGTTCTATAGGACTAGCGGGAGGAGAGCAGTACTTC. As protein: CASSSIGLAGGEQYF.

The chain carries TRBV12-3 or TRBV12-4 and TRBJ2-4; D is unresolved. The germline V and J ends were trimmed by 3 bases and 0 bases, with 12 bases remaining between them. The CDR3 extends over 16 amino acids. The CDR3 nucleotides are TGTGCCAGCAGTTTGGACGGACGGCTAGCCAAAAACATTCAGTACTTC. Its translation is CASSLDGRLAKNIQYF.

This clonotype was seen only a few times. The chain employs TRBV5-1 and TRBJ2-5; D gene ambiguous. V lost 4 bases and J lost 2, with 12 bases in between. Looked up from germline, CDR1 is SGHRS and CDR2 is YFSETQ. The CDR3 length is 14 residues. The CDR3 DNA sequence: TGCGCCAGCAGCGGCGGCCCGCCACAAGAGACCCAGTACTTC. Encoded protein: CASSGGPPQETQYF. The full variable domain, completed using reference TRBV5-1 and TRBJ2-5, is KAGVTQTPRYLIKTRGQQVTLSCSPISGHRSVSWYQQTPGQGLQFLFEYFSETQRNKGNFPGRFSGRQFSNSRSEMNVSTLELGDSALYLCASSGGPPQETQYFGPGTRLLVL.